This TCR beta chain was identified during a study of Graves' ophthalmopathy and Graves' hyperthyroidism. From RNA, the CDR3 regions of TCR beta chains were amplified and sequenced. An initial RT-PCR round employing HTBI primers preceded a second-round multiplex PCR. TCRdb re-derived calls from the multiplex PCR reads in MiXCR, one entry per CDR3 protein. The data show 900,000 to 1,200,000 distinct CDR3 sequences, roughly two fifths seen once. Overall study findings and caveats: Discrimination between ophthalmopathy and stable hyperthyroidism by a 13-signature model showed 85% to 90% sensitivity and roughly 80% specificity.

Recruitment covered hyperthyroidism patients aged 18 to 65 whose new diagnosis was of under 2 months' duration. Ten or more counts support this clonotype. Its antigen is undetermined. Sequenced: peripheral blood or thyroid tissue (not recorded which). This clonotype was obtained from an adult man with Graves' hyperthyroidism.

The CDR3 nucleotides are TGTGCCAGCAGCGTAGAAGCGGGAGGTGAGACCCAGTACTTC. The encoded protein is CASSVEAGGETQYF. The J gene is TRBJ2-5, the V gene TRBV9; 9 bases line up with TRBD2. This CDR3 is built from 14 residues. Per the germline V gene, CDR1 is SGDLS and CDR2 is YYNGEE. The J segment lost 5 bases and the V segment lost 0 bases, leaving 2 bases of the junction unmatched.